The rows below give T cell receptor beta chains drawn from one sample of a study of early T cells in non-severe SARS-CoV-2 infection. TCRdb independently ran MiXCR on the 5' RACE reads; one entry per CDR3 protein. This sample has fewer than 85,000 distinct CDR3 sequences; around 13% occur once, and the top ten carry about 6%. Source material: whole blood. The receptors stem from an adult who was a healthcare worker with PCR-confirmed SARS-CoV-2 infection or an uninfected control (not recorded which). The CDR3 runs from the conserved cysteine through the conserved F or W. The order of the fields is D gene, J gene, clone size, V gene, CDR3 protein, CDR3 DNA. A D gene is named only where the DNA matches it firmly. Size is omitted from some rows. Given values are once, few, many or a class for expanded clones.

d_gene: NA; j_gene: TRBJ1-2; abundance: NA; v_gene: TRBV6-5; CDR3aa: CASSYWGRYGYTF; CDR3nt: TGTGCCAGCAGTTACTGGGGGCGATATGGCTACACCTTC
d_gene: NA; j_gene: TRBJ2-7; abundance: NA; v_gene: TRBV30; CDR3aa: CAWSVVSLDYEQYF; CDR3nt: TGTGCCTGGAGTGTGGTGAGTCTGGACTACGAGCAGTACTTC
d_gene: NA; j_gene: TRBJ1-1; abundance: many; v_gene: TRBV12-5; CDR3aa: CASGLVGGGMNTEAFF; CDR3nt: TGTGCTAGTGGTTTGGTAGGGGGAGGGATGAACACTGAAGCTTTCTTT
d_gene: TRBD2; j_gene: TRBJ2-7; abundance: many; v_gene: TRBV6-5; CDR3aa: CASSPRGEDEQYF; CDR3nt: TGTGCCAGCAGTCCACGGGGGGAGGACGAGCAGTACTTC
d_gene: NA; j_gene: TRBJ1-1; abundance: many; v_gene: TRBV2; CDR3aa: CASSPGGGMNTEAFF; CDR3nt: TGTGCCAGCAGTCCGGGTGGTGGTATGAACACTGAAGCTTTCTTT
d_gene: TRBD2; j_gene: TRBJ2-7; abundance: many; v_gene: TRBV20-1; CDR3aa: CSATGLAIVTYEQYF; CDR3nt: TGCAGTGCGACGGGACTAGCCATCGTTACCTACGAGCAGTACTTC
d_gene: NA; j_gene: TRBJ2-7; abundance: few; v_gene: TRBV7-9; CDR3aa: CASSLGTYYEQYF; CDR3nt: TGTGCCAGCAGCTTAGGGACTTATTACGAGCAGTACTTC
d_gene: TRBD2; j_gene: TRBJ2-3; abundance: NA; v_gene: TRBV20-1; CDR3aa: CRSAGLAPGDTQYF; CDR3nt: TGCAGGTCCGCGGGACTAGCTCCCGGTGATACGCAGTATTTT
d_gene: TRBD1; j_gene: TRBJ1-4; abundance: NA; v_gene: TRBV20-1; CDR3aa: CSARPIDRVANEKLFF; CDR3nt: TGCAGTGCTAGACCGATTGACAGGGTGGCTAATGAAAAACTGTTTTTT
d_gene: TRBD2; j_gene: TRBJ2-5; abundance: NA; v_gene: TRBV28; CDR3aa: CASSTRLAGGLQETQYF; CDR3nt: TGTGCCAGCAGTACCCGACTAGCGGGAGGGCTCCAAGAGACCCAGTACTTC
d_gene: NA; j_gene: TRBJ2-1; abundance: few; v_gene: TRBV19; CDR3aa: CASSGRGSYNEQFF; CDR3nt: TGTGCCAGTAGTGGCCGGGGCTCCTACAATGAGCAGTTCTTC
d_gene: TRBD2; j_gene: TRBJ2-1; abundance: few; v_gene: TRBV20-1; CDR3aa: CSASRREGSYNEQFF; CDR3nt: TGCAGTGCTAGCCGGCGGGAGGGCTCCTACAATGAGCAGTTCTTC
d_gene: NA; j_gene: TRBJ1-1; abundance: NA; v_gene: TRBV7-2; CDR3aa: CASSSYQATEAFF; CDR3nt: TGTGCCAGCAGCTCGTACCAGGCCACTGAAGCTTTCTTT
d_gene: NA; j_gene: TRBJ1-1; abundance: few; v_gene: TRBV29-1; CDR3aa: CSVGTVYTEAFF; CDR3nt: TGCAGCGTTGGGACGGTCTACACTGAAGCTTTCTTT
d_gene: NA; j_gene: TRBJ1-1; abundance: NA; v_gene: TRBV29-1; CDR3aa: CGVSQGMNTEAFF; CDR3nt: TGCGGCGTCTCACAGGGAATGAACACTGAAGCTTTCTTT
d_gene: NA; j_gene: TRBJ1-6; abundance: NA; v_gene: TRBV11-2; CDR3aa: CASSPLQRGPRNSPLHF; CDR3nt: TGTGCCAGCAGCCCCCTCCAGCGGGGGCCACGTAATTCACCCCTCCACTTT
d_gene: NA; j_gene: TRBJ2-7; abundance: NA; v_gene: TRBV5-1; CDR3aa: CAASLAVGYEQYF; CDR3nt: TGCGCCGCCAGCTTGGCCGTCGGCTACGAGCAGTACTTC
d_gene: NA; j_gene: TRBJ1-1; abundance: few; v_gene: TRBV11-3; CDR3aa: CASSLEEAPSNTEAFF; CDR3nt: TGTGCCAGCAGCTTAGAGGAGGCACCGTCGAACACTGAAGCTTTCTTT
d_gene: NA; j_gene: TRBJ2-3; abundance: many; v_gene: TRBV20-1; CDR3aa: CSAPWGGLTDTQYF; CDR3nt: TGCAGTGCTCCTTGGGGCGGTCTCACAGATACGCAGTATTTT
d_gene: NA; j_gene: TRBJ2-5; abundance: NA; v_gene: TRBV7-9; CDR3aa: CASSPGQLQETQYF; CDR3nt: TGTGCCAGCAGCCCCGGACAGTTACAAGAGACCCAGTACTTC
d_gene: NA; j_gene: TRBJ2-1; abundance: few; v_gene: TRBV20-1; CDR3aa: CSAPLRDFHNEQFF; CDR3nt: TGCAGTGCCCCCCTCCGGGACTTCCACAATGAGCAGTTCTTC
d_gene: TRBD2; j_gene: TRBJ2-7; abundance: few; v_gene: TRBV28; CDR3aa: CASREGLDYEQYF; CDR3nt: TGTGCCAGCCGTGAAGGACTAGACTACGAGCAGTACTTC
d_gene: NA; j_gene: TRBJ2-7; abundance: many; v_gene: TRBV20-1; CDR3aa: CSASPRTYTYEQYF; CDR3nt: TGCAGTGCTAGCCCCCGGACGTATACCTACGAGCAGTACTTC
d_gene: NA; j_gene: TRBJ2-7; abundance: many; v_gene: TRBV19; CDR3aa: CASSKVTTGTSFYQQYF; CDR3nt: TGTGCCAGTAGTAAGGTCACAACCGGGACATCCTTCTACCAGCAGTACTTC
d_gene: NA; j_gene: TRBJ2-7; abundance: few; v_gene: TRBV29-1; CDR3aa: CSVGQSYEQYF; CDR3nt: TGCAGCGTCGGACAGTCATACGAGCAGTACTTC
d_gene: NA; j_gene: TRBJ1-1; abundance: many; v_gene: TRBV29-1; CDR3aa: CSILGNTEAFF; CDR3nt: TGCAGCATTTTGGGGAACACTGAAGCTTTCTTT
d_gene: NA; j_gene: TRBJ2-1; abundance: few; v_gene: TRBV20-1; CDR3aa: CSAQRTSYNEQFF; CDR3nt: TGCAGTGCTCAGCGTACCTCCTACAATGAGCAGTTCTTC
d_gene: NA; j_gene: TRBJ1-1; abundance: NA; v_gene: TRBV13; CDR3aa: CASSGTDNTEAFF; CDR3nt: TGTGCCAGCAGCGGCACCGATAACACTGAAGCTTTCTTT
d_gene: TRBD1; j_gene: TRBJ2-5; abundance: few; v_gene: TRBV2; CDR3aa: CASSRDSGGETQYF; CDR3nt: TGTGCCAGCAGCAGGGACAGCGGTGGCGAGACCCAGTACTTC
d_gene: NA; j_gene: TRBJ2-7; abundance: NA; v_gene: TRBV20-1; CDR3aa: CSASHPPTAYEQYF; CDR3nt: TGCAGTGCTAGCCATCCACCAACGGCGTACGAGCAGTACTTC
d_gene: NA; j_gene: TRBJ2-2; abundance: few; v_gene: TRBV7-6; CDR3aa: CASSLEANTGELFF; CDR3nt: TGTGCCAGCAGCTTAGAGGCGAACACCGGGGAGCTGTTTTTT
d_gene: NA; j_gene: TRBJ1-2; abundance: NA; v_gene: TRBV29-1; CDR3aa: CSVVQNYGYTF; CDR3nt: TGCAGCGTTGTACAGAACTATGGCTACACCTTC
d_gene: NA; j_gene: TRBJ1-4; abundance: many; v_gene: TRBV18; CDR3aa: CASSPQGNEKLFF; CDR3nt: TGTGCCAGCTCACCTCAGGGCAATGAAAAACTGTTTTTT
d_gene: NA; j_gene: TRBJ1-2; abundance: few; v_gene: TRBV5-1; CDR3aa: CASSEATAPYGYTF; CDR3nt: TGCGCCAGCAGCGAGGCGACAGCACCGTATGGCTACACCTTC
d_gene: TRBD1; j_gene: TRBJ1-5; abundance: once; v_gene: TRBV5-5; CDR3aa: CASSLGQGARPQHF; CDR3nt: TGTGCCAGCAGCTTGGGGCAGGGGGCCCGGCCCCAGCATTTT
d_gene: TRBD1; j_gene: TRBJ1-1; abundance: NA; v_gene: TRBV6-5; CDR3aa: CASSYETGGDTEAFF; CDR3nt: TGTGCCAGCAGTTACGAGACAGGGGGTGACACTGAAGCTTTCTTT
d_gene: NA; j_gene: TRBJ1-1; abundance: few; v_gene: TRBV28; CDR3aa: CASRIRDTAFF; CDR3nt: TGTGCCAGCAGAATCCGGGACACAGCTTTCTTT
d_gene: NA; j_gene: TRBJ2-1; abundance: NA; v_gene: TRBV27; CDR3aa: CASFHNHEQFF; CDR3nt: TGTGCCAGCTTCCATAATCATGAGCAGTTCTTC
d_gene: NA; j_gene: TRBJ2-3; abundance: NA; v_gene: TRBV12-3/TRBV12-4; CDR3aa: CASSPPLGGPLTADTQYF; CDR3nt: TGTGCCAGCAGTCCCCCCCTTGGCGGCCCCTTGACGGCAGATACGCAGTATTTT
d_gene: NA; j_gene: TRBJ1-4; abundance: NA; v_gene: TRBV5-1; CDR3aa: CASSLFFTKGATNEKLFF; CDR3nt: TGCGCCAGCAGCTTGTTCTTCACCAAAGGGGCAACTAATGAAAAACTGTTTTTT
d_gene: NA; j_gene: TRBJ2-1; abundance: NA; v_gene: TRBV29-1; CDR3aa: CSVEDYRDEQFF; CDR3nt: TGCAGCGTTGAGGACTACCGGGATGAGCAGTTCTTC
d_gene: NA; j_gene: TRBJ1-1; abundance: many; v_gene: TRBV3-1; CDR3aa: CASRVTLNTEAFF; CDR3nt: TGTGCCAGCAGAGTTACACTGAACACTGAAGCTTTCTTT
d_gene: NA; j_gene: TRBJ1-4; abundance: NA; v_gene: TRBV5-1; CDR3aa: CASSSLPGGMNEKLFF; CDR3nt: TGCGCCAGCAGCTCCCTCCCAGGAGGGATGAATGAAAAACTGTTTTTT
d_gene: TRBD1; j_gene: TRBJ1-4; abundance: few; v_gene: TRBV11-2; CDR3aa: CASSPRLGQANEKLFF; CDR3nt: TGTGCCAGCAGCCCTCGGCTCGGACAGGCGAATGAAAAACTGTTTTTT
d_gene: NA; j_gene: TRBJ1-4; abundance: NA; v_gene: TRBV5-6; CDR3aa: CASSLWGVRGYEKLFF; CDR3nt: TGTGCCAGCAGCTTGTGGGGCGTCAGGGGCTACGAAAAACTGTTTTTT
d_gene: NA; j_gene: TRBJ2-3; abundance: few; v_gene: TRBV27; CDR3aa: CASSLHLLPAGPRTDTQYF; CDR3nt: TGTGCCAGCAGTCTTCACCTCCTGCCTGCAGGGCCAAGAACCGATACGCAGTATTTT
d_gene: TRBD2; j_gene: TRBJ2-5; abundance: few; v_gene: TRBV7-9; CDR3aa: CASRLWSGGAKETQYF; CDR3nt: TGTGCCAGCAGGCTCTGGAGCGGGGGGGCTAAAGAGACCCAGTACTTC
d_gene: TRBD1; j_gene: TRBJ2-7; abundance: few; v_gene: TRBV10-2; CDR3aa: CASSEGTVYYEQYF; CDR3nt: TGCGCCAGCAGTGAAGGGACAGTCTACTACGAGCAGTACTTC
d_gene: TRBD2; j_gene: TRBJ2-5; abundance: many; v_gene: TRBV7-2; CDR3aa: CASSRGTSGRAETQYF; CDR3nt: TGTGCCAGCAGCCGCGGGACTAGCGGGAGGGCCGAGACCCAGTACTTC
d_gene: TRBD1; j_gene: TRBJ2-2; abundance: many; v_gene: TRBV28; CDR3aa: CASSFFQGEAGELFF; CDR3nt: TGTGCCAGCAGTTTTTTCCAGGGGGAAGCCGGGGAGCTGTTTTTT
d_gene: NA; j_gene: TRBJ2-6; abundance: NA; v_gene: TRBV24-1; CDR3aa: CATSDSSRRESGANVLTF; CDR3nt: TGTGCCACCAGTGACTCATCTCGCAGGGAGTCTGGGGCCAACGTCCTGACTTTC
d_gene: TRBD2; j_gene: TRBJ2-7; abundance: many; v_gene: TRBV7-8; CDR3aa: CASSLSLAASIYEQYF; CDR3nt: TGTGCCAGCAGCTTATCTCTAGCGGCTTCAATTTACGAGCAGTACTTC
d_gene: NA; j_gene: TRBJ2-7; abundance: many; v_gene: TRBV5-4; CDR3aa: CASSLVYRPNEQYF; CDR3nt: TGTGCCAGCAGCTTGGTATACAGGCCCAACGAGCAGTACTTC
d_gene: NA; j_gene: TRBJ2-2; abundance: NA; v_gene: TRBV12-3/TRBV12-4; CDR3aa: CASSLAGAGELFF; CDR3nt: TGTGCCAGCAGTTTGGCAGGGGCCGGGGAGCTGTTTTTT
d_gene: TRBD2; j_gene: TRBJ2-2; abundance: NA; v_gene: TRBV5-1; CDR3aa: CASSFRGDDTGELFF; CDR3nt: TGCGCCAGCAGCTTCCGGGGGGATGACACCGGGGAGCTGTTTTTT
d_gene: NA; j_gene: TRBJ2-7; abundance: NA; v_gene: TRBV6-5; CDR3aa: CGSSYSGTTYEQYF; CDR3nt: TGTGGCAGCAGTTACTCGGGCACCACCTACGAGCAGTACTTC
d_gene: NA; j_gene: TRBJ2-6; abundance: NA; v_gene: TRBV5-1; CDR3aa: CASSLLGTPGASGANVLTF; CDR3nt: TGCGCCAGCAGCTTATTAGGGACACCAGGCGCCTCTGGGGCCAACGTCCTGACTTTC